Listed here are 13 T cell receptor beta chains from one sample, sequenced in a study of molecular identifiers for immune sequencing clone quantification. In TCRdb, the PCR reads were re-called with MiXCR into one record per CDR3 protein. The sample has about 640,000 distinct CDR3 sequences; about 20% are singletons. Sequencing used naive CD8+ T cells from blood, with Jurkat cell RNA spiked in. Subset: FACS-sorted CD8+CD4-CCR7+CD45RA+ naive T cells. The receptors here all came from a human donor in good health. Some libraries in this study had Jurkat cell RNA spiked in.

This clonotype showed up many times. The chain is built from TRBV7-6 and TRBJ2-1; 14 bases are a match to TRBD2. From germline, CDR1 is SGHVS and CDR2 FNYEAQ. V was pared by 5 bases and J by 8 bases, with 8 bases of the junction left unmatched. This CDR3 is built from 16 residues. The CDR3 protein is CASSARLAGGRDEQFF. DNA for the CDR3: TGTGCCAGCAGCGCCCGACTAGCGGGGGGGCGGGATGAGCAGTTCTTC.

This clonotype has at least ten counts. This sequence joins TRBV27 and TRBJ1-1; D is unclear. V lost 8 bases and J lost 0, with 10 bases in between. Germline V gene lookup returns CDR1 MNHEY and CDR2 SMNVEV (reference sequence). This CDR3 comprises 13 residues. Here the CDR3 reads CASAGAMNTEAFF. In DNA form, the CDR3 reads TGTGCCAGCGCAGGAGCTATGAACACTGAAGCTTTCTTT.

The V gene is TRBV5-6, the J gene TRBJ1-5, with 8 bases lining up with TRBD1. The CDR3 spans 16 residues. Germline V gives CDR1 SGHDT, CDR2 YYEEEE. V gave up 4 bases and J gave up 5 bases; unmatched junction bases: 11. CDR3: CASSGGQGIVDQPQHF. The CDR3 DNA reads TGTGCCAGCAGCGGCGGACAGGGAATAGTGGATCAGCCCCAGCATTTT.

This clonotype was counted at least ten times. The chain links TRBV5-4 to TRBJ2-7; 8 nucleotides agree with TRBD2. Germline assignment: CDR1 SGHNT and CDR2 YYREEE (reference sequence). CDR3 length: 15 residues. V trimming: 1 base; J trimming: 1 base; junction bases outside the gene matches: 4. CDR3 coding DNA: TGTGCCAGCAGCTTGCCCGGGAGGGCTTCCTACGAGCAGTACTTC. This codes for CASSLPGRASYEQYF.

V and J are TRBV15 and TRBJ1-6; 8 positions match TRBD1. Trimming removed 1 base from V and 4 bases from J; junction bases left unmatched: 3. There are 16 residues in the CDR3. Germline CDR1 is LNHNV and CDR2 is YYDKDF (reference sequence). In DNA, the CDR3 is TGTGCCACCAGCAGAGCAGACAGGGGATATAATTCACCCCTCCACTTT. Translation gives CATSRADRGYNSPLHF.

This clonotype was counted at least ten times. The chain links TRBV5-4 to TRBJ1-1, with a tentative D call TRBD1 (5 bases). Trimming removed 6 bases at V and 0 bases at J, with 15 bases between. Germline lookup yields CDR1 SGHNT and CDR2 YYREEE (reference sequence). The CDR3 is made up of 15 amino acids. The CDR3 here is CASNNQGEMNTEAFF. The CDR3 DNA follows: TGTGCCAGCAACAACCAGGGCGAAATGAACACTGAAGCTTTCTTT.

Concerning this clonotype itself: A much larger clone lies a single base off, so this may be a read error. The CDR3 ends on some other residue instead of the conserved phenylalanine or tryptophan, so this is likely a read error. The chain joins TRBV3-1 to TRBJ1-2; 8 bases are a match to TRBD1. Germline CDR1 and CDR2: LGHDT and YNNKEL (reference sequence). V gave up 2 bases and J gave up 6 bases; unmatched junction bases: 5. The CDR3 runs to 14 residues. CDR3 amino acids: CASSQFPDRDGYTS. The CDR3 coding sequence is TGTGCCAGCAGCCAATTCCCGGACAGGGATGGCTACACCTCC.

Points on this clonotype: A clone one base away is much larger, so this may be a read error. The conserved closing phenylalanine or tryptophan is absent in this CDR3, likely reflecting a read error. The V gene is TRBV18, the J gene TRBJ1-1; the match to TRBD1 covers 7 bases. This CDR3 is built from 16 residues. The J segment lost 2 bases and the V segment lost 3 bases, leaving 9 bases of the junction unmatched. Germline assignment: CDR1 KGHSH and CDR2 LQKENI. The CDR3 loop reads CASSPLPGTENTEAFL. CDR3 coding DNA: TGTGCCAGCTCACCCCTACCCGGGACAGAAAACACTGAAGCTTTCCTT.

This rearrangement joins TRBV2 to TRBJ2-2; D might be TRBD2 (5 bases). The CDR3 covers 14 residues. The germline CDR1 and CDR2 sequences are SNHLY and FYNNEI. Trimming removed 7 bases at V and 7 bases at J, with 16 bases between. Here the CDR3 reads CASTGDSGIGELFF. In nucleotides, the CDR3 is TGTGCCAGCACCGGGGATAGTGGGATCGGGGAGCTGTTTTTT.

This clonotype was picked up many times. V and J are TRBV7-9 and TRBJ1-5; D is ambiguous. Germline V CDR1 and CDR2: SEHNR, FQNEAQ (reference sequence). The ends were cut back, 3 bases at V and 7 bases at J, with 10 bases in the middle. The CDR3 extends over 13 amino acids. CDR3 in amino acids: CASSFDAGQPQHF. CDR3 nucleotide sequence: TGTGCCAGCAGCTTCGACGCCGGGCAGCCCCAGCATTTT.

This clonotype was counted many times. The chain couples TRBV7-9 to TRBJ2-2, with D perhaps matching TRBD1 (5 bases). The germline V gene has CDR1 SEHNR and CDR2 FQNEAQ (reference sequence). CDR3 length: 15 amino acids. V was cut by 2 bases and J by 8 bases, with 15 bases left in between. The CDR3 region has the DNA TGTGCCAGCAGCTTATCACAGGATTTGTCTGGGGAGCTGTTTTTT. It is translated as CASSLSQDLSGELFF.

This sequence joins TRBV3-1 and TRBJ2-5, with D possibly TRBD2 on 5 matching bases. Germline V gene sequence: CDR1 LGHDT, CDR2 YNNKEL (reference sequence). This CDR3 has 18 residues. Trimming left V 4 bases short and J 1 base short, with 22 bases between. The CDR3, as DNA: TGTGCCAGCAGCCCCAGTGGGGTAGGACCCCGGGGCCAAGAGACCCAGTACTTC. Protein sequence: CASSPSGVGPRGQETQYF.

Worth noting for this clonotype: A single base separates this from a much larger clone, so it may be a read error. This chain links TRBV7-9 with TRBJ2-7, with a weak D call TRBD1 (6 bases). The V gene's germline CDR1 is SEHNR and CDR2 FQNEAQ (reference sequence). The CDR3 is 15 amino acids. The CDR3: CASNLARGTSYEQYF. In nucleotides, the CDR3 is TGTGCCAGCAACTTAGCCAGGGGTACGTCCTACGAGCAGTACTTC.